These 10 T cell receptor beta chains came from one sample sequenced in a study of T cell responses to AZD1222 COVID-19 vaccine (dated by TCRdb to the early 2020s). This specimen's time point label, interpreted: about 28 days (+/-7) after the second vaccine dose. Libraries were built with the immunoSEQ multiplex PCR assay. TCRdb carries this immuneACCESS record with in-frame sequences only. Its versions omit some clonotypes, under half of them owing to an unresolved V gene in the studies checked, with the rest unexplained. For this sample the table gives roughly 110,000 clones, of which about 89% were detected only once. The ten largest account for roughly 6.2% of the sample. The source was peripheral blood, collected 28 days after the second AZD1222 dose. These receptor sequences come from an adult who received the AZD1222 COVID-19 vaccine.

The V and J genes are TRBV6-5 and TRBJ1-5; 7 nucleotides align to TRBD1. The V gene's germline CDR1 is MNHEY and CDR2 SVGAGI. Trimming at V came to 6 bases and at J to 9 bases, leaving 11 bases not matched to a gene. The CDR3 is 14 residues long. CDR3 bases: TGTGCCAGCAGAGTGACAGGGCTCCAGGGGCCCCAGCATTTT. This translates into CASRVTGLQGPQHF.

The rearrangement joins TRBV6-2 or TRBV6-3 to TRBJ1-2; 8 bases line up with TRBD1. Trimming at V came to 3 bases and at J to 4 bases, leaving 7 bases not matched to a gene. The V gene's germline CDR1 is MNHEY and CDR2 SVGEGT. The CDR3 runs to 15 residues. CDR3 amino acids: CASSYSDRVGYGYTF. DNA of the CDR3: TGTGCCAGCAGTTATTCGGACAGGGTCGGCTATGGCTACACCTTC.

The chain is built from TRBV5-1 and TRBJ2-3; D is unclear. Germline V lookup: CDR1 SGHRS, CDR2 YFSETQ. This CDR3 has 14 amino acids. The V end was cut by 0 bases, the J end by 0 bases, with 5 bases between. In DNA, the CDR3 is TGCGCCAGCAGCTTGGGACGGAGCACAGATACGCAGTATTTT. This gives the protein CASSLGRSTDTQYF. The full variable domain, with the rest looked up from reference TRBV5-1 and TRBJ2-3, is KAGVTQTPRYLIKTRGQQVTLSCSPISGHRSVSWYQQTPGQGLQFLFEYFSETQRNKGNFPGRFSGRQFSNSRSEMNVSTLELGDSALYLCASSLGRSTDTQYFGPGTRLTVL.

The J gene is TRBJ1-2, the V gene TRBV2; 8 positions agree with TRBD1. V dropped 6 bases and J dropped 0; count of bases not matched to a gene: 0. Looked up from germline, CDR1 is SNHLY and CDR2 is FYNNEI. The CDR3 is made up of 13 amino acids. The CDR3 spells CASRGQANYGYTF. The CDR3 DNA sequence: TGTGCCAGCAGGGGACAGGCTAACTATGGCTACACCTTC.

This clone appeared once. The chain joins TRBV10-1 to TRBJ2-5, with D maybe TRBD2 (6 bases). CDR1 and CDR2 (germline): WNHNN, SYGVQD (reference sequence). Trimming left V 3 bases short and J 1 base short, with 12 bases between. This CDR3 spans 15 amino acids. CDR3 nucleotides: TGCGCCAGCAGTGATCGGGGGATAGGCCAAGAGACCCAGTACTTC. The encoded protein is CASSDRGIGQETQYF.

This clone was seen only once. This chain links TRBV3-1 (or the pseudogene TRBV3-2) with TRBJ2-7; maybe TRBD2 (6 bases). The germline V gene encodes CDR1 LGHDT and CDR2 YNNKEL (reference sequence). The CDR3 length is 14 residues. Trimming removed 3 bases at V and 3 bases at J, with 12 bases between. CDR3 coding DNA: TGTGCCAGCAGCCAGCACGGGAGCGGCTACGAGCAGTACTTC. This codes for CASSQHGSGYEQYF.

V is TRBV3-1 (or the pseudogene TRBV3-2) and J is TRBJ2-7; TRBD1 matches at 7 bases. V lost 2 bases, J lost 2 bases, and 9 bases stayed unmatched. Germline V gene data show CDR1 as LGHDT and CDR2 as YNNKEL (reference sequence). CDR3 size: 16 residues. The CDR3 protein is CASSQRGRRLTYEQYF. In nucleotides, the CDR3 is TGTGCCAGCAGCCAAAGGGGGCGCCGATTAACCTACGAGCAGTACTTC.

The CDR3 loop reads CASSDQGTLTDTQYF. Here the CDR3 DNA reads TGTGCCAGCAGTGATCAGGGGACTCTCACAGATACGCAGTATTTT. The rearrangement links TRBV2 to TRBJ2-3; perhaps D is TRBD1 or TRBD2 (6 bases each). This CDR3 comprises 15 residues. In germline, CDR1 is SNHLY, CDR2 FYNNEI. V was shortened by 3 bases and J by 2 bases, with 12 bases between the two germline ends.

The CDR3 bases are TGTGCCAGCAGCCAACAAGGGTTCACTGAAGCTTTCTTT. Translation: CASSQQGFTEAFF. The chain links TRBV5-4 to TRBJ1-1, with D hard to call. The ends were cut back, 4 bases at V and 4 bases at J, with 11 bases in the middle. Looked up from germline, CDR1 is SGHNT and CDR2 is YYREEE (reference sequence). The CDR3 totals 13 residues.

The CDR3 region has the DNA TGTGCCAGCTCACCGGGACAGGGGATTAATAGCAATCAGCCCCAGCATTTT. Its translation is CASSPGQGINSNQPQHF. The chain links TRBV18 to TRBJ1-5, with 10 bases identical to TRBD1. Germline values: CDR1 KGHSH, CDR2 LQKENI. Germline trimming cut 3 bases from V and 0 bases from J; bases unmatched to any gene: 5. The CDR3 extends over 17 amino acids.